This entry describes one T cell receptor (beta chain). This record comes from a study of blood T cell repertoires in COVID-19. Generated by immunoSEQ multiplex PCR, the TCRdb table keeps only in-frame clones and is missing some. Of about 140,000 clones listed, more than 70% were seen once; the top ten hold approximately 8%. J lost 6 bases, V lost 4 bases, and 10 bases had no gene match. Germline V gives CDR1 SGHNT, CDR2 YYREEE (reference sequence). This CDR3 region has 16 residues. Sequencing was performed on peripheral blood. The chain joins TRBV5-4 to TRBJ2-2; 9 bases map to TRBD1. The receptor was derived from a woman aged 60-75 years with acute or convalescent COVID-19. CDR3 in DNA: TGTGCCAGCAGCATGAGAACAGGGGGCAAGCCCGGGGAGCTGTTTTTT. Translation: CASSMRTGGKPGELFF.